This T cell receptor beta chain was sequenced during a study of human T cells and chemical hapten exposure. Across the whole study: Small pooled library volume differences chiefly drove per-sample TCR yield variation. General study points: The study found expanded TCRs formed significantly more large CDR3 similarity clusters than controls.

The V gene's germline CDR1 is MNHEY and CDR2 SVGAGI. CDR3 length: 13 residues. Trimming took 6 bases from V and 3 from J, leaving 11 bases between them. With regard to this clonotype: The antigen is undetermined.

Attachment of unique molecular identifiers to individual cDNA molecules was performed in the library. TCRdb reprocessed the RACE reads with MiXCR, giving one entry per CDR3 protein. The data contain about 42,000 distinct CDR3 sequences, more than 9% of them singletons. Time point: patch test 2, 6 weeks after DPC sensitization. The sample's treatment: therapeutic diphenylcyclopropenone sensitization with weekly scalp DPC. Whole blood, unfractionated, served as the material for total RNA extraction. Sequenced here: whole blood, sampled in connection with sensitization to the hapten diphenylcyclopropenone (DPC). The V and J genes are TRBV6-5 and TRBJ2-5, with a possible D match to TRBD1 (6 bases). This TCR was recovered from a woman between 25 and 40 years old with alopecia areata. Some clones in this sample may be carry-over from other donors' samples. The CDR3 reads CASSNRVEETQYF. CDR3 nucleotide sequence: TGTGCCAGCAGCAACAGGGTTGAAGAGACCCAGTACTTC.